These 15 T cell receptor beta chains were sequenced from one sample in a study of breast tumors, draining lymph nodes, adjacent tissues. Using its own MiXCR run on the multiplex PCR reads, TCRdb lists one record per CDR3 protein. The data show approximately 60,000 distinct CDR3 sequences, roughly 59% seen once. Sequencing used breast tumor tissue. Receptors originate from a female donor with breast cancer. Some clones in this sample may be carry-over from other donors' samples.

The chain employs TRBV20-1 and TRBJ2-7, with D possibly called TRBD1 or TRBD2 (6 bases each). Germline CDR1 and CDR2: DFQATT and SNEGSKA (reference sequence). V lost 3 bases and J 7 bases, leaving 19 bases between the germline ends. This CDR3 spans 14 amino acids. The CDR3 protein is CSASQVGGPREQYF. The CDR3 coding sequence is TGCAGTGCTAGTCAAGTCGGGGGCCCCAGGGAGCAGTACTTC.

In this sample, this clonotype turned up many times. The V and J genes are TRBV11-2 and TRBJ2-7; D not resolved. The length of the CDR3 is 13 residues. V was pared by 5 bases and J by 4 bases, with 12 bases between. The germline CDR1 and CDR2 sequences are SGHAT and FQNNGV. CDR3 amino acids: CASSTRTAYEQYF. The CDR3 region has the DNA TGTGCCAGCAGCACCCGGACGGCTTACGAGCAGTACTTC.

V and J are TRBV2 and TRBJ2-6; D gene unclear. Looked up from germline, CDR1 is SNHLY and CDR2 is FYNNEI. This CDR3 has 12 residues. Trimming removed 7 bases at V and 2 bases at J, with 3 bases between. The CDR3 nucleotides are TGTGCCAGCATGGCTGGGGCCAACGTCCTGACTTTC. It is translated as CASMAGANVLTF.

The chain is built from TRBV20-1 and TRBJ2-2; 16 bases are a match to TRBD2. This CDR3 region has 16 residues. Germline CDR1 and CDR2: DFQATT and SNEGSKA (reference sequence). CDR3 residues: CSTGTSGGANTGELFF. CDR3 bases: TGCAGCACCGGGACTAGCGGGGGGGCGAACACCGGGGAGCTGTTTTTT.

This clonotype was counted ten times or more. The CDR3 sequence is CASSPYVTDTQYF. CDR3 coding DNA: TGTGCCAGCTCACCATACGTCACAGATACGCAGTATTTT. The chain recombines TRBV18 with TRBJ2-3, with D unresolved. This CDR3 contains 13 residues. Trimming pared 2 bases from V and 2 bases from J, leaving 5 bases between. CDR1 and CDR2 (germline): KGHSH, LQKENI.

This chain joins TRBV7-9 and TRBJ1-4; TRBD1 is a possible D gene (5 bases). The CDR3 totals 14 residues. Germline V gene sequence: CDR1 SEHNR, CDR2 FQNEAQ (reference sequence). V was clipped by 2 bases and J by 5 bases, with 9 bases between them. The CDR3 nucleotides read TGTGCCAGCAGCTTACAGGGATGGAATGAAAAACTGTTTTTT. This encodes CASSLQGWNEKLFF.

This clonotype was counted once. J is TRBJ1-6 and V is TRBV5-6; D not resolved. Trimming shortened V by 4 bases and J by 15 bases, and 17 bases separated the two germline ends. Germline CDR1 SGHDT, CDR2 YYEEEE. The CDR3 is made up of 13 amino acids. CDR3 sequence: CASSDRGVAHLHF. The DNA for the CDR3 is TGTGCCAGCAGCGACCGGGGTGTGGCTCACCTCCACTTT.

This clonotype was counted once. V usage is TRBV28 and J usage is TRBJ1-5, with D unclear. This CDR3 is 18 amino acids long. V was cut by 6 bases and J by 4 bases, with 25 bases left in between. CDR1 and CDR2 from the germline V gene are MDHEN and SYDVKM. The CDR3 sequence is CASSPSRTSGKFNQPQHF. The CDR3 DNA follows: TGTGCCAGCAGCCCGAGCCGGACTAGCGGGAAATTTAATCAGCCCCAGCATTTT.

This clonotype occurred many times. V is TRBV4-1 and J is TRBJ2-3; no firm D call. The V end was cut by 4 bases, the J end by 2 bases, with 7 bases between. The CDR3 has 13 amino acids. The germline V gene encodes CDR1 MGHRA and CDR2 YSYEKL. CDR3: CASSLSPTDTQYF. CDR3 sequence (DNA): TGCGCCAGCAGCCTCTCGCCCACAGATACGCAGTATTTT.

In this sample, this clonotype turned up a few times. CDR3 sequence (DNA): TGTGCCAGCAGTTCGGGTAGTTTGCTCTATGGCTACACCTTC. Protein: CASSSGSLLYGYTF. The chain employs TRBV2 and TRBJ1-2; D is unclear. In germline, CDR1 is SNHLY, CDR2 FYNNEI. This CDR3 spans 14 amino acids. Trimming removed 5 bases at V and 4 bases at J, with 14 bases between. Full variable domain (missing parts from reference TRBV2 and TRBJ1-2): EPEVTQTPSHQVTQMGQEVILRCVPISNHLYFYWYRQILGQKVEFLVSFYNNEISEKSEIFDDQFSVERPDGSNFTLKIRSTKLEDSAMYFCASSSGSLLYGYTFGSGTRLTVV.

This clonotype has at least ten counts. CDR3 in amino acids: CASSERITGDFSTDTQYF. The CDR3 DNA sequence: TGTGCCAGCAGTGAAAGGATAACAGGGGATTTTAGCACAGATACGCAGTATTTT. The chain joins TRBV2 to TRBJ2-3; 7 positions match TRBD1. The V gene's germline CDR1 is SNHLY and CDR2 FYNNEI. The junction had 11 bases not matched to a gene; V was cut back by 2 bases and J by 0 bases. The CDR3 is 18 amino acids.

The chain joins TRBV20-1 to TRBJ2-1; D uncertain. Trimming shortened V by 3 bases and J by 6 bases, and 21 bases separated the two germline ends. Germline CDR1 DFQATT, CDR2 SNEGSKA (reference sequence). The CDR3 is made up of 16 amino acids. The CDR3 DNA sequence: TGCAGTGCTAGGATTCTGAGACTCCCGAGTACCAATGAGCAGTTCTTC. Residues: CSARILRLPSTNEQFF.

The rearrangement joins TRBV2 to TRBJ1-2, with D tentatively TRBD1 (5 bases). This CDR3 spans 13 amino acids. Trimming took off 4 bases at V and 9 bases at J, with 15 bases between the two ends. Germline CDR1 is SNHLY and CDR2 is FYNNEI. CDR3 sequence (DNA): TGTGCCAGCAGTGTTCTGGGGCTGAGTAGCTACACCTTC. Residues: CASSVLGLSSYTF.

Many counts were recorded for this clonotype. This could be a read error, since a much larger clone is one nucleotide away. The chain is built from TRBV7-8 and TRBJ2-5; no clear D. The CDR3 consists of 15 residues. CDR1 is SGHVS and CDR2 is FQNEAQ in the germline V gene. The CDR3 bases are TGTGCCAGCAGCTTCCGGGTCCGAAGGGAAGAGACCCAGCACTTC. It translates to CASSFRVRREETQHF.

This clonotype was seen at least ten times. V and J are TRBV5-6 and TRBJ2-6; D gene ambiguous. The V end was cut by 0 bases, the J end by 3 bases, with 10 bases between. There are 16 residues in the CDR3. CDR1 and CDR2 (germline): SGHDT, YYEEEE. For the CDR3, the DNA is TGTGCCAGCAGCTTGGGAGTTCCCCATGGGGCCAACGTCCTGACTTTC. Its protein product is CASSLGVPHGANVLTF.